What follows are 21 T cell receptor beta chains derived from one specimen sequenced in a study of cytomegalovirus exposure and HLA in healthy donors. The PCR made use of 60 Vbeta and 13 Jbeta primers. Some clones are missing from TCRdb's copy, which holds only in-frame ones; the method was immunoSEQ multiplex PCR. The table includes roughly 150,000 clones, around 80% detected once. The sequenced sample consisted of PBMCs. All receptors come from a woman younger than 30 in good health and CMV-seronegative.

The J gene is TRBJ2-3, the V gene TRBV18, with TRBD2 matching 10 bases. CDR1 is KGHSH and CDR2 is LQKENI in the germline V gene. The CDR3 is 15 amino acids. Unmatched junction bases numbered 5, after V lost 4 bases and J lost 4 bases. As DNA, the CDR3 is TGTGCCAGCTCACGGACAAGCGGGGGGGCAGATACGCAGTATTTT. Translating gives CASSRTSGGADTQYF. Looking up the rest from reference TRBV18 and TRBJ2-3 gives the full variable domain: NAGVMQNPRHLVRRRGQEARLRCSPMKGHSHVYWYRQLPEEGLKFMVYLQKENIIDESGMPKERFSAEFPKEGPSILRIQQVVRGDSAAYFCASSRTSGGADTQYFGPGTRLTVL.

The CDR3 is CATQSGGMTGELFF. The CDR3 bases are TGTGCCACCCAGTCAGGGGGAATGACCGGGGAGCTGTTTTTT. The chain links TRBV28 to TRBJ2-2; 7 bases fit TRBD1. V gave up 10 bases and J gave up 5 bases; unmatched junction bases: 10. This CDR3 has 14 amino acids. Germline V gives CDR1 MDHEN, CDR2 SYDVKM.

Comment on this clone: The junction does not match germline at one end; this may be a read error. The chain couples TRBV5-1 to TRBJ2-6; maybe TRBD1 (7 bases). CDR3 length equals 15 residues. Germline loops: CDR1 SGHRS, CDR2 YFSETQ. The CDR3 nucleotides read TGCGCCAGCAGCCAGGGGGGCTCTGGGGCCAACGGCCTGACTTTC. The encoded protein is CASSQGGSGANGLTF.

V usage is TRBV7-9 and J usage is TRBJ2-2; 8 positions match TRBD1. This CDR3 has 17 amino acids. Germline-derived CDR1 and CDR2 are SEHNR and FQNEAQ (reference sequence). V shed 7 bases, J shed 7 bases, and the junction held 17 bases outside the gene matches. CDR3: CASNTPQGARGNGELFF. In DNA form, the CDR3 reads TGTGCCAGCAACACGCCTCAGGGGGCCCGAGGGAACGGGGAGCTGTTTTTT.

This chain links TRBV6-5 with TRBJ1-1; D remains unclear. V was shortened by 8 bases and J by 1 base, with 14 bases between the two germline ends. Germline CDR1 and CDR2: MNHEY and SVGAGI. The length of the CDR3 is 14 residues. This CDR3 reads CASLASKQNTEAFF. In nucleotides, the CDR3 is TGTGCCAGCCTCGCGTCTAAGCAGAACACTGAAGCTTTCTTT.

This chain uses TRBV5-1 with TRBJ2-2, with D tentatively TRBD1 (6 bases). Per germline, CDR1 SGHRS and CDR2 YFSETQ. The CDR3 extends over 17 amino acids. The germline V and J ends were trimmed by 2 bases and 2 bases, with 16 bases remaining between them. This CDR3 reads CASSFGGFLINTGELFF. CDR3 coding DNA: TGCGCCAGCAGCTTTGGGGGCTTCCTGATTAACACCGGGGAGCTGTTTTTT.

The chain joins TRBV5-1 to TRBJ2-1; no reliable D call. The CDR3 consists of 13 residues. Germline V gene data show CDR1 as SGHRS and CDR2 as YFSETQ. The V and J ends lost 6 bases and 5 bases respectively, with 12 bases between them. CDR3 protein: CASKAGTNNEQFF. The CDR3 DNA reads as TGCGCCAGCAAGGCAGGAACCAACAATGAGCAGTTCTTC.

The rearrangement links TRBV2 to TRBJ1-4; D not resolved. The CDR3 spans 13 residues. The ends were cut back, 4 bases at V and 14 bases at J, with 17 bases in the middle. The V gene's germline CDR1 is SNHLY and CDR2 FYNNEI. The CDR3 nucleotides are TGTGCCAGCAGTGGGGCTCGCCGAGTTCTGCTGTTTTTT. Amino acid sequence: CASSGARRVLLFF.

This clone has only a few counts. The chain couples TRBV7-3 to TRBJ1-1; no definite D call. Germline-derived CDR1 and CDR2 are SGHTA and FQGTGA. The CDR3 has 15 residues. V was cut by 1 base and J by 0 bases, with 9 bases left in between. CDR3 coding DNA: TGTGCCAGCAGCTTAAACCCTACAGTGAACACTGAAGCTTTCTTT. This encodes CASSLNPTVNTEAFF. The whole variable domain, filled in from reference TRBV7-3 and TRBJ1-1, reads GAGVSQTPSNKVTEKGKYVELRCDPISGHTALYWYRQSLGQGPEFLIYFQGTGAADDSGLPNDRFFAVRPEGSVSTLKIQRTERGDSAVYLCASSLNPTVNTEAFFGQGTRLTVV.

This clone was picked up one time. The chain uses TRBV10-3 and TRBJ1-2, with 7 bases that match TRBD1. Losses at the gene ends were 3 bases for V and 11 bases for J; bases not matched to a gene: 9. CDR1 ENHRY and CDR2 SYGVKD come from the germline V gene. The CDR3 covers 13 residues. CDR3 bases: TGTGCCATCAGTGATTCCCACAGGGGAACTTACACCTTC. It specifies CAISDSHRGTYTF.

The chain uses TRBV27 and TRBJ2-3, with 12 bases that match TRBD2. The CDR3 runs 17 residues. Germline-derived CDR1 and CDR2 are MNHEY and SMNVEV (reference sequence). Losses at the gene ends were 0 bases for V and 5 bases for J; bases not matched to a gene: 6. Here the CDR3 reads CASSLSPSGGGRDTQYF. The CDR3 DNA is TGTGCCAGCAGTTTATCCCCTAGCGGGGGGGGCCGAGATACGCAGTATTTT.

The gene calls are TRBV6-4 and TRBJ2-2, with TRBD2 matching 12 bases. The CDR3 has 15 residues. CDR1 is MRHNA and CDR2 is SNTAGT in the germline V gene. After removal of 4 bases from V and 4 bases from J, the junction contained 1 base not matched to a gene. The CDR3 DNA reads TGTGCCAGCAGTGCTAGCGGGGGGGCCACCGGGGAGCTGTTTTTT. Translated: CASSASGGATGELFF.

V and J are TRBV7-2 and TRBJ2-2, with a possible D match to TRBD1 (5 bases). The germline V and J ends were trimmed by 4 bases and 7 bases, with 13 bases remaining between them. Germline CDR1 and CDR2: SGHTA and FQGNSA. The CDR3 length is 14 residues. The CDR3 sequence: CASSSSGFFGELFF. The CDR3 DNA reads as TGTGCCAGCAGCTCCTCAGGGTTTTTCGGGGAGCTGTTTTTT. Combining the CDR3 with reference TRBV7-2 and TRBJ2-2 gives the whole variable domain GAGVSQSPSNKVTEKGKDVELRCDPISGHTALYWYRQSLGQGLEFLIYFQGNSAPDKSGLPSDRFSAERTGGSVSTLTIQRTQQEDSAVYLCASSSSGFFGELFFGEGSRLTVL.

The rearrangement links TRBV2 to TRBJ1-2; no clear D gene. V lost 7 bases, J lost 8 bases, and 14 bases lay in between. The germline gives CDR1 SNHLY, CDR2 FYNNEI. The CDR3 has 12 residues. CDR3: CASKVGGGGYTF. The CDR3 DNA follows: TGTGCCAGCAAAGTCGGTGGCGGGGGCTACACCTTC.

Notes on this clone: Within the sample, other DNA sequences also encode this same CDR3. The rearrangement joins TRBV9 to TRBJ2-6; D is unresolved. V was clipped by 4 bases and J by 2 bases, with 7 bases between them. CDR3 length equals 14 residues. Per the germline V gene, CDR1 is SGDLS and CDR2 is YYNGEE. CDR3 residues: CASSRTAGANVLTF. The DNA of the CDR3 is TGTGCCAGCAGCCGTACGGCTGGGGCCAACGTCCTGACTTTC.

The rearrangement joins TRBV7-9 to TRBJ2-5; perhaps TRBD1 as D (6 bases). Trimming cost V 5 bases and J 2 bases, with 15 bases left between them. The CDR3 loop spans 15 amino acids. Germline lookup yields CDR1 SEHNR and CDR2 FQNEAQ (reference sequence). The CDR3 protein is CASSVKQGWQETQYF. In DNA, the CDR3 is TGTGCCAGCAGCGTGAAACAGGGTTGGCAAGAGACCCAGTACTTC. The variable domain in full, completed from reference TRBV7-9 and TRBJ2-5, reads DTGVSQNPRHKITKRGQNVTFRCDPISEHNRLYWYRQTLGQGPEFLTYFQNEAQLEKSRLLSDRFSAERPKGSFSTLEIQRTEQGDSAMYLCASSVKQGWQETQYFGPGTRLLVL.

The CDR3, as DNA: TGTGCCAGCTCACCACAAGACACGAGAACTGAAGCTTTCTTT. This encodes CASSPQDTRTEAFF. The chain combines TRBV18 with TRBJ1-1; no clear D gene. CDR3 size: 14 residues. V shed 1 base and J shed 5 bases, with 11 bases lying between them. The germline gives CDR1 KGHSH, CDR2 LQKENI.

The chain is built from TRBV30 and TRBJ2-7; D gene unclear. V gave up 5 bases and J gave up 5 bases, with 10 bases separating them. Germline CDR1 and CDR2: GTSNPN and SVGIG (reference sequence). The CDR3 has 11 amino acids. In DNA, the CDR3 is TGTGCCTGGGCTAGTGTTCACGAGCAGTACTTC. Translating gives CAWASVHEQYF.

The chain links TRBV18 to TRBJ1-2; D is possibly TRBD1 (6 bases). The CDR3 runs 12 residues. V shed 7 bases and J shed 7 bases, with 13 bases lying between them. Germline assignment: CDR1 KGHSH and CDR2 LQKENI. The CDR3 sequence is CASLRGSSGYTF. DNA of the CDR3: TGTGCCAGCTTGAGGGGGAGTTCTGGCTACACCTTC.

The V gene is TRBV6-5, the J gene TRBJ1-4, with D possibly matching TRBD1 (5 bases). The CDR3 covers 15 residues. Trimming left V 0 bases short and J 6 bases short, with 11 bases between. Germline V gene data show CDR1 as MNHEY and CDR2 as SVGAGI. The CDR3 bases are TGTGCCAGCAGTTACTCGGGGCGAATCGATGAAAAACTGTTTTTT. This sequence encodes CASSYSGRIDEKLFF.

The V call is TRBV27, the J call TRBJ2-5; 9 nucleotides match TRBD1. V lost 6 bases to trimming and J lost 1 base; unmatched junction nucleotides: 9. Per the germline V gene, CDR1 is MNHEY and CDR2 is SMNVEV (reference sequence). This CDR3 has 16 residues. This CDR3 reads CASRPTGGAFQETQYF. In nucleotides, the CDR3 is TGTGCCAGCAGGCCCACAGGGGGCGCGTTCCAAGAGACCCAGTACTTC.